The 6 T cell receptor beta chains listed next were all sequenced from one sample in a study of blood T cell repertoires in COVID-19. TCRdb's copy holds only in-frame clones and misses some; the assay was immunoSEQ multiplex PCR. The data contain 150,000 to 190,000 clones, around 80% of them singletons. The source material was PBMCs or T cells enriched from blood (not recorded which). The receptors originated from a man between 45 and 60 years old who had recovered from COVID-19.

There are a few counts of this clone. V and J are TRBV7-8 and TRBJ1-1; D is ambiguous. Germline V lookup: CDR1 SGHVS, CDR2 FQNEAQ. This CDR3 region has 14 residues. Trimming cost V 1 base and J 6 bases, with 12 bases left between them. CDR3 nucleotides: TGTGCCAGCAGCTTAGTGGCCGGGAGGTCTGAAGCTTTCTTT. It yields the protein CASSLVAGRSEAFF. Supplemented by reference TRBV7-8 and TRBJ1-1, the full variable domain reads GAGVSQSPRYKVAKRGQDVALRCDPISGHVSLFWYQQALGQGPEFLTYFQNEAQLDKSGLPSDRFFAERPEGSVSTLKIQRTQQEDSAVYLCASSLVAGRSEAFFGQGTRLTVV.

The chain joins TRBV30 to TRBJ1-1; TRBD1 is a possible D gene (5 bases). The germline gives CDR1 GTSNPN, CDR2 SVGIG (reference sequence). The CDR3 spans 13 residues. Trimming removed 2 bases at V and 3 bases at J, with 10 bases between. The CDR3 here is CAWSMEGYTEAFF. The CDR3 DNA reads TGTGCCTGGAGTATGGAGGGGTACACTGAAGCTTTCTTT.

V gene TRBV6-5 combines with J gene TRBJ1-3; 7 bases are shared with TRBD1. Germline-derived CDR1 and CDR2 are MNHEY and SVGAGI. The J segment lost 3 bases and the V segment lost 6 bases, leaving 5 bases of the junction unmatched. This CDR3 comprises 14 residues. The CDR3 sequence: CASRPTGFGNTIYF. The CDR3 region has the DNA TGTGCCAGCAGACCGACAGGGTTTGGAAACACCATATATTTT.

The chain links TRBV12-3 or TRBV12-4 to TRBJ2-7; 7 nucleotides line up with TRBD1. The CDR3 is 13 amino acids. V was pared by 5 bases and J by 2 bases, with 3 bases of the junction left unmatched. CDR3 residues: CASSAGGPYEQYF. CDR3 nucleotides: TGTGCCAGCAGTGCAGGGGGACCCTACGAGCAGTACTTC.

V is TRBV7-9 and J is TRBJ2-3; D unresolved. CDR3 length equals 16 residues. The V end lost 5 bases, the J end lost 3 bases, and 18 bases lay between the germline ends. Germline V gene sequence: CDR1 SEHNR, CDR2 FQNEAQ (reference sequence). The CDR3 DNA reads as TGTGCCAGCAGCCCAAAGCCCCATTGGCGGACAGATACGCAGTATTTT. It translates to CASSPKPHWRTDTQYF.

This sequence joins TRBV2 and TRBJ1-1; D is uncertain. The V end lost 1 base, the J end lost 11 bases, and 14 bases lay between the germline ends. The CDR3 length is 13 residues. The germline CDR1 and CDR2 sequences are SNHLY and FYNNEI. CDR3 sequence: CASSEVGRARAFF. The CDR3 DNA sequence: TGTGCCAGCAGTGAAGTGGGCCGCGCCCGGGCTTTCTTT.